The 31 T cell receptor beta chains below were found in one sample sequenced in a study of Ad26.COV2.S vaccination and SARS-CoV-2 variants. TCRdb's copy holds only in-frame clones and misses some; the assay was immunoSEQ multiplex PCR. The repertoire includes 500,000 or so clones, around nine tenths of them detected once, and over 10% sits in the top ten. Described treatment: over 15 received Ad26.COV2.S at low or high dose, single or two shots; about 5 received placebo; per-sample allocation not given. Day 63 after the first injection of vaccine or placebo was the sampling time. Sequencing was performed on peripheral blood, taken in a trial of Ad26.COV2.S vaccine versus placebo. The receptors stem from a person aged 18-65 years who received the Ad26.COV2.S COVID-19 vaccine or a placebo.

This clone was found a few times. The chain couples TRBV10-1 to TRBJ2-7; D uncertain. Germline-derived CDR1 and CDR2 are WNHNN and SYGVQD (reference sequence). V lost 6 bases and J 4 bases, leaving 7 bases between the germline ends. This CDR3 region has 11 residues. The CDR3 sequence: CASRGGYEQYF. The CDR3 DNA sequence: TGCGCCAGCAGGGGTGGTTACGAGCAGTACTTC.

V is TRBV29-1 and J is TRBJ1-2; 7 nucleotides agree with TRBD1. The V segment lost 5 bases and the J segment 2 bases; nucleotides outside the gene matches: 5. Germline V lookup: CDR1 SQVTM, CDR2 ANQGSEA. The CDR3 length is 13 residues. CDR3 coding DNA: TGCAGCGTTAGGGACAGAAACAACTATGGCTACACCTTC. Residues: CSVRDRNNYGYTF.

The gene calls are TRBV7-8 and TRBJ2-5; D is possibly TRBD1 or TRBD2 (5 bases each). V lost 2 bases to trimming and J lost 2 bases, with 12 bases between them. Germline values: CDR1 SGHVS, CDR2 FQNEAQ. CDR3 length: 15 amino acids. CDR3 in amino acids: CASSLIGASQETQYF. In DNA, the CDR3 is TGTGCCAGCAGCTTAATCGGGGCCTCACAAGAGACCCAGTACTTC. Complete variable domain (other parts from reference TRBV7-8 and TRBJ2-5): GAGVSQSPRYKVAKRGQDVALRCDPISGHVSLFWYQQALGQGPEFLTYFQNEAQLDKSGLPSDRFFAERPEGSVSTLKIQRTQQEDSAVYLCASSLIGASQETQYFGPGTRLLVL.

This rearrangement joins TRBV13 to TRBJ2-1; tentatively, D is TRBD2 (6 bases). In germline, CDR1 is PRHDT, CDR2 FYEKMQ (reference sequence). V lost 6 bases to trimming and J lost 7 bases, with 31 bases between them. CDR3 size: 19 residues. In nucleotides, the CDR3 is TGTGCCAGCAGGGTAATTGGGGCTTCCCGGGACTCCACATCAAATGAGCAGTTCTTC. Amino acids: CASRVIGASRDSTSNEQFF.

The rearrangement uses TRBV11-1 and TRBJ2-7; D ambiguous. Trimming cost V 2 bases and J 1 base, with 9 bases left between them. Germline V gene lookup returns CDR1 SGHAT and CDR2 FQDESV (reference sequence). The CDR3 loop spans 14 amino acids. CDR3 sequence (DNA): TGTGCCAGCAGCTTATGGAGCACGTCCTACGAGCAGTACTTC. It specifies CASSLWSTSYEQYF.

The rearrangement uses TRBV7-9 and TRBJ2-1; 11 bases fit TRBD2. The CDR3 consists of 18 residues. Trimming removed 6 bases from V and 6 bases from J; junction bases left unmatched: 16. CDR1 SEHNR and CDR2 FQNEAQ come from the germline V gene (reference sequence). The CDR3 bases are TGTGCCAGCAGTAGAAATCCGGTGCGGACTAGCGGGTTCAATGAGCAGTTCTTC. Residues: CASSRNPVRTSGFNEQFF. Drawing the rest from reference TRBV7-9 and TRBJ2-1, the complete variable domain is DTGVSQNPRHKITKRGQNVTFRCDPISEHNRLYWYRQTLGQGPEFLTYFQNEAQLEKSRLLSDRFSAERPKGSFSTLEIQRTEQGDSAMYLCASSRNPVRTSGFNEQFFGPGTRLTVL.

The gene calls are TRBV5-1 and TRBJ1-1, with a weak D call TRBD1 (5 bases). Germline V gene lookup returns CDR1 SGHRS and CDR2 YFSETQ. This CDR3 spans 14 amino acids. The V gene lost 4 bases and the J gene lost 5 bases, with 15 bases spanning the gap. In DNA, the CDR3 is TGCGCCAGCAGCCCGAGGGGTGACGGAACTGAAGCTTTCTTT. Residues: CASSPRGDGTEAFF.

The chain joins TRBV2 to TRBJ2-7, with TRBD1 as a possible D gene (5 bases). Trimming stripped 4 bases from V and 3 bases from J, with 10 bases between. The CDR3 is made up of 13 amino acids. CDR1 and CDR2 (germline): SNHLY, FYNNEI. CDR3: CASSVGQHYEQYF. The CDR3 nucleotides read TGTGCCAGCAGTGTTGGACAACACTACGAGCAGTACTTC.

The gene calls are TRBV6-6 and TRBJ2-7; the match to TRBD2 covers 7 bases. Looked up from germline, CDR1 is MNHNY and CDR2 is SVGAGI (reference sequence). V lost 3 bases, J lost 7 bases, and 3 bases stayed unmatched. The CDR3 is 12 residues long. This CDR3 is CASSYPGGEQYF. CDR3 DNA sequence: TGTGCCAGCAGTTATCCCGGGGGGGAGCAGTACTTC.

This clone showed up just once. The chain has TRBV30 and TRBJ1-2; D gene uncertain. Deletions cut 2 bases from V and 0 bases from J, with 10 bases between. The CDR3 extends over 14 amino acids. Germline loops: CDR1 GTSNPN, CDR2 SVGIG (reference sequence). The CDR3 sequence is CAWSQTISNYGYTF. DNA of the CDR3: TGTGCCTGGAGTCAAACAATCTCTAACTATGGCTACACCTTC.

This clone has only one observation. The chain is built from TRBV5-1 and TRBJ2-2; no firm D call. The CDR3 is made up of 16 amino acids. Trimming took off 2 bases at V and 1 base at J, with 12 bases between the two ends. Germline V gene data show CDR1 as SGHRS and CDR2 as YFSETQ. This chain's CDR3 is CASSFNSPGNTGELFF. The DNA for the CDR3 is TGCGCCAGCAGCTTTAATAGCCCGGGGAACACCGGGGAGCTGTTTTTT. Based on the CDR3 plus reference TRBV5-1 and TRBJ2-2, the full variable domain is KAGVTQTPRYLIKTRGQQVTLSCSPISGHRSVSWYQQTPGQGLQFLFEYFSETQRNKGNFPGRFSGRQFSNSRSEMNVSTLELGDSALYLCASSFNSPGNTGELFFGEGSRLTVL.

DNA of the CDR3: TGTGCCAGCAGCCCCGGTTATGAAAAACTGTTTTTT. Translated: CASSPGYEKLFF. The V gene is TRBV28, the J gene TRBJ1-4; no firm D call. This CDR3 has 12 residues. Germline CDR1 MDHEN, CDR2 SYDVKM. V lost 6 bases and J lost 6, with 8 bases in between.

The chain employs TRBV6-6 and TRBJ2-5, with D maybe TRBD2 (6 bases). The length of the CDR3 is 14 residues. The V and J ends lost 5 bases and 5 bases respectively, with 15 bases between them. Germline CDR1 reads MNHNY; CDR2 reads SVGAGI (reference sequence). CDR3 DNA sequence: TGTGCCAGCAGTAAACCGGGAGTACAGGAGACCCAGTACTTC. Encoded protein: CASSKPGVQETQYF.

This clone appeared once. The V and J genes are TRBV5-8 and TRBJ1-1, with D uncertain. The CDR3 is 12 amino acids. Germline-derived CDR1 and CDR2 are SGHTS and YDEGEE. Trimming shortened V by 2 bases and J by 7 bases, and 9 bases separated the two germline ends. The CDR3 region is CASSLPTGEAFF. The DNA of the CDR3 is TGTGCCAGCAGCTTACCCACTGGTGAAGCTTTCTTT.

This clone was observed a handful of times. V is TRBV19 and J is TRBJ1-5; D is perhaps TRBD1 (6 bases). The germline gives CDR1 LNHDA, CDR2 SQIVND (reference sequence). V was cut by 1 base and J by 7 bases, with 20 bases left in between. CDR3 length equals 17 residues. In nucleotides, the CDR3 is TGTGCCAGTAGTATAGCCACCGAAACAGGGTTTGAGCAGCCCCAGCATTTT. Amino acid sequence: CASSIATETGFEQPQHF.

This sequence joins TRBV12-1 and TRBJ2-1. TRBV12-1 is flagged as a pseudogene. The CDR3 extends over 11 amino acids. The CDR3 here is CASSRSDEQFF. The CDR3 region has the DNA TGTGCCAGCAGCAGGTCCGATGAGCAGTTCTTC.

This clone was counted a few times. The chain links TRBV29-1 to TRBJ2-7; 9 bases are a match to TRBD1. Germline V gene sequence: CDR1 SQVTM, CDR2 ANQGSEA. The CDR3 consists of 11 residues. After removal of 6 bases from V and 5 bases from J, the junction contained 2 bases not matched to a gene. In nucleotides, the CDR3 is TGCAGCGTGGACAGGGGAAACGAGCAGTACTTC. Translated, it gives CSVDRGNEQYF.

The chain links TRBV3-1 (or the pseudogene TRBV3-2) to TRBJ2-7; the D gene is possibly TRBD1 (5 bases). The CDR3 sequence is 20 residues long. Per germline, CDR1 LGHDT and CDR2 YNNKEL (reference sequence). V was cut by 0 bases and J by 9 bases, with 33 bases left in between. CDR3 sequence: CASSQDFLRSWGLHTRVQYF. The DNA of the CDR3 is TGTGCCAGCAGCCAAGATTTTCTGCGTAGTTGGGGCCTACACACCCGAGTGCAGTACTTC.

The V gene is TRBV18, the J gene TRBJ2-7; 8 bases line up with TRBD1. With 1 base clipped from V and 3 bases from J, the junction kept 14 bases outside the gene matches. The CDR3 runs to 18 residues. CDR1 is KGHSH and CDR2 is LQKENI in the germline V gene. CDR3 bases: TGTGCCAGCTCACCACTGAGGACAGGGCTTCTTGTCAACTACGAGCAGTACTTC. Residues: CASSPLRTGLLVNYEQYF.

This chain links TRBV4-3 with TRBJ2-2; 9 bases are a match to TRBD2. Germline lookup yields CDR1 LGHNA and CDR2 YSLEER. V dropped 4 bases and J dropped 0; count of bases not matched to a gene: 9. This CDR3 contains 18 residues. In DNA, the CDR3 is TGCGCCAGCAGCCTTTATGTGATAGCGGGAGCGAACACCGGGGAGCTGTTTTTT. Its translation is CASSLYVIAGANTGELFF.

This clone showed up just a few times. The chain joins TRBV7-6 to TRBJ2-5; D remains unclear. This CDR3 has 12 amino acids. Trimming shortened V by 5 bases and J by 5 bases, and 9 bases separated the two germline ends. Germline loops: CDR1 SGHVS, CDR2 FNYEAQ. The CDR3 loop is CASSQVLETQYF. The CDR3 coding sequence is TGTGCCAGCAGCCAGGTATTGGAGACCCAGTACTTC. The variable domain in full, completed from reference TRBV7-6 and TRBJ2-5, reads GAGVSQSPRYKVTKRGQDVALRCDPISGHVSLYWYRQALGQGPEFLTYFNYEAQQDKSGLPNDRFSAERPEGSISTLTIQRTEQRDSAMYRCASSQVLETQYFGPGTRLLVL.

V is TRBV6-6 and J is TRBJ1-1; D might be TRBD1 (6 bases). Per the germline V gene, CDR1 is MNHNY and CDR2 is SVGAGI (reference sequence). The ends were cut back, 2 bases at V and 5 bases at J, with 12 bases in the middle. This CDR3 has 14 amino acids. DNA of the CDR3: TGTGCCAGCAGTTACGTAAACAGGGTGACTGAAGCTTTCTTT. This gives the protein CASSYVNRVTEAFF.

The chain is built from TRBV27 and TRBJ2-5, with D tentatively TRBD2 (5 bases). Germline lookup yields CDR1 MNHEY and CDR2 SMNVEV (reference sequence). This CDR3 has 14 residues. The ends were cut back, 2 bases at V and 5 bases at J, with 12 bases in the middle. The CDR3 bases are TGTGCCAGCAGTTTAAACCTACCGGGGGAGACCCAGTACTTC. Its protein product is CASSLNLPGETQYF.

This sequence joins TRBV11-3 and TRBJ2-1; D may correspond to TRBD1 or TRBD2 (5 bases each). CDR1 and CDR2 from the germline V gene are SGHNT and YENEEA. V was pared by 2 bases and J by 9 bases, with 17 bases between. The CDR3 loop spans 15 amino acids. The CDR3 region has the DNA TGTGCCAGCAGCTTAAGTTCGGCTGGTGGGGGTGAGCAGTTCTTC. Protein: CASSLSSAGGGEQFF.

This chain links TRBV28 with TRBJ2-2; D is possibly TRBD2 (7 bases). V was trimmed by 7 bases and J by 6 bases, leaving 24 bases between them. Per germline, CDR1 MDHEN and CDR2 SYDVKM. The CDR3 loop spans 17 amino acids. The CDR3 DNA is TGTGCCAGCAAACACGGGGGGCAGGGAGGATTCGCCGGGGAGCTGTTTTTT. Its protein product is CASKHGGQGGFAGELFF.

The chain recombines TRBV12-5 with TRBJ2-3; 10 bases align to TRBD2. Germline values: CDR1 LGHNT, CDR2 FRNRAP. J gave up 1 base and V 8 bases, and 6 bases lay outside the gene matches. This CDR3 has 15 residues. The CDR3 bases are TGTGCTAGTAGGTCTAGCGGGAGTCGCACAGATACGCAGTATTTT. This codes for CASRSSGSRTDTQYF.

This clone was recorded only once. The rearrangement links TRBV9 to TRBJ1-4; D perhaps matches TRBD1 (5 bases). Germline V gene lookup returns CDR1 SGDLS and CDR2 YYNGEE. The CDR3 has 15 residues. The germline V and J ends were trimmed by 4 bases and 7 bases, with 17 bases remaining between them. CDR3 residues: CASSPGSGRGEKLFF. CDR3 DNA sequence: TGTGCCAGCAGCCCCGGGTCGGGGCGGGGTGAAAAACTGTTTTTT.

The rearrangement joins TRBV10-3 to TRBJ1-1; 11 bases align to TRBD1. V gave up 5 bases and J gave up 4 bases; unmatched junction bases: 6. The CDR3 is made up of 15 amino acids. Germline V gene data show CDR1 as ENHRY and CDR2 as SYGVKD. The CDR3 is CAISRDRGLSTEAFF. The CDR3 DNA reads TGTGCCATCAGTCGGGACAGGGGGTTGAGCACTGAAGCTTTCTTT.

The chain has TRBV9 and TRBJ1-4; D is unclear. Trimming removed 0 bases at V and 4 bases at J, with 7 bases between. The CDR3 consists of 14 residues. The germline gives CDR1 SGDLS, CDR2 YYNGEE. The DNA of the CDR3 is TGTGCCAGCAGCGTAGGTTCTGGTAATGAAAAACTGTTTTTT. Its protein is CASSVGSGNEKLFF.

Of note for this clone: Other DNA sequences in this sample translate to the same CDR3. The chain combines TRBV27 with TRBJ2-3, with D hard to call. With 2 bases removed from V and 0 bases from J, the gap between germline ends came to 6 bases. CDR3 size: 14 residues. Germline V gene lookup returns CDR1 MNHEY and CDR2 SMNVEV (reference sequence). The CDR3 region is CASSLGVSTDTQYF. For the CDR3, the DNA is TGTGCCAGCAGTTTAGGTGTTAGCACAGATACGCAGTATTTT.

The chain carries TRBV5-1 and TRBJ2-2, with TRBD2 matching over 11 bases. There are 16 residues in the CDR3. The J segment lost 5 bases and the V segment lost 0 bases, leaving 3 bases of the junction unmatched. Germline loops: CDR1 SGHRS, CDR2 YFSETQ. CDR3 amino acids: CASSLGGLAETGELFF. In DNA form, the CDR3 reads TGCGCCAGCAGCTTGGGGGGACTAGCGGAAACCGGGGAGCTGTTTTTT.